This T cell receptor (beta chain) was found in a study of blood T cell repertoires in COVID-19. The V segment lost 3 bases and the J segment 3 bases; nucleotides outside the gene matches: 11. The CDR3 is made up of 18 amino acids. The V gene's germline CDR1 is LGHNA and CDR2 YNFKEQ. The table came from immunoSEQ multiplex PCR; TCRdb's copy has only in-frame clones and leaves some out. The table lists approximately 240,000 clones, just over 90% of them singletons. This clonotype was obtained from a woman aged 18-29 years who had recovered from COVID-19. The genes are TRBV4-2 and TRBJ2-2, with TRBD2 matching 9 bases. Source material: PBMCs or T cells enriched from blood (not recorded which). The chain's CDR3 is CASSHSARAGGHTGELFF. The CDR3 region has the DNA TGTGCCAGCAGCCACTCCGCAAGAGCGGGAGGTCACACCGGGGAGCTGTTTTTT.